The TCR beta chain under discussion was sequenced for a study of blood T cell repertoires in COVID-19. Study-wide background: Samples of COVID-19 (acute and convalescent) were obtained from the United States, Italy and Spain. From T cells, B-cell-depleted T cells, or PBMCs came the material, which was cDNA or gDNA.

Under the authors' procedure: The assay estimated nucleated cells by amplifying reference gene primers. The protocol was immunoSEQ multiplex PCR, while the TCRdb copy is restricted to in-frame clones and leaves out a portion. The DNA gave D and trimming, while V, J and clone size come from that table. The sample has about 78,000 clones, 90% seen once. Germline V gives CDR1 KGHSH, CDR2 LQKENI. The CDR3 runs 15 residues. The V and J ends lost 3 bases and 0 bases, in that order; junction bases with no gene match: 3. The sample consisted of peripheral blood. The chain couples TRBV18 to TRBJ1-1, with TRBD1 identical over 8 bases. This receptor was taken from a woman aged 45-60 years in a cohort sampled during active COVID-19. In nucleotides, the CDR3 is TGTGCCAGCTCACCCAGGGGGCTGGTGAACACTGAAGCTTTCTTT. Its protein product is CASSPRGLVNTEAFF. Combining the CDR3 with reference TRBV18 and TRBJ1-1 gives the whole variable domain NAGVMQNPRHLVRRRGQEARLRCSPMKGHSHVYWYRQLPEEGLKFMVYLQKENIIDESGMPKERFSAEFPKEGPSILRIQQVVRGDSAAYFCASSPRGLVNTEAFFGQGTRLTVV.